Presented here are 17 T cell receptor beta chains from one specimen sequenced in a study of shared clonotypes between healthy human individuals. Data came from immunoSEQ multiplex PCR; TCRdb stores just in-frame clones and leaves some out. The table has 2 million to 2.5 million clones, around 90% seen once. The source material was naive CD4+ T cells from PBMCs. Subset specified: CD45RA+ positively selected. The receptors originated from a man younger than 35 in good health. Some clones in this sample may be carry-over from other donors' samples.

The chain uses TRBV15 and TRBJ2-5; 7 nucleotides agree with TRBD1. The CDR3 contains 15 residues. The ends lost 1 base at V and 5 bases at J; junction bases unmatched: 7. Germline V gives CDR1 LNHNV, CDR2 YYDKDF (reference sequence). CDR3 protein: CATSRVSTGLETQYF. CDR3 sequence (DNA): TGTGCCACCAGCAGAGTTTCGACAGGGTTGGAGACCCAGTACTTC. The full variable domain, in which reference TRBV15 and TRBJ2-5 provide the parts outside the CDR3, is DAMVIQNPRYQVTQFGKPVTLSCSQTLNHNVMYWYQQKSSQAPKLLFHYYDKDFNNEADTPDNFQSRRPNTSFCFLDIRSPGLGDTAMYLCATSRVSTGLETQYFGPGTRLLVL.

V usage is TRBV5-1 and J usage is TRBJ1-3; D not certain. The V gene lost 1 base and the J gene lost 0 bases, with 11 bases spanning the gap. The CDR3 contains 16 residues. Germline lookup yields CDR1 SGHRS and CDR2 YFSETQ. In nucleotides, the CDR3 is TGCGCCAGCAGCTTGATTCAGTCTGACTCTGGAAACACCATATATTTT. This encodes CASSLIQSDSGNTIYF.

This chain joins TRBV21-1 and TRBJ1-2. TRBV21-1 is classified as a pseudogene. The CDR3 is 13 residues long. In DNA form, the CDR3 reads TGTGCCAGCAGACGCTTTCTTGGGTATGGCTACACCTTC. Translation: CASRRFLGYGYTF.

The chain links TRBV6-1 to TRBJ2-6; no clear D. The V end was cut by 7 bases, the J end by 7 bases, with 5 bases between. The CDR3 length is 11 residues. Germline lookup yields CDR1 MNHNS and CDR2 SASEGT. The CDR3 is CASTPANVLTF. CDR3 DNA: TGTGCCAGCACTCCCGCCAACGTCCTGACTTTC.

The chain is built from TRBV18 and TRBJ1-5, with D unclear. CDR1 KGHSH and CDR2 LQKENI come from the germline V gene. The CDR3 extends over 14 amino acids. Between the trimmed V and J ends, which lost 3 bases and 8 bases, there was a span of 14 bases. For the CDR3, the DNA is TGTGCCAGCTCACCGACCAACGACGGCGAGCCCCAGCATTTT. Its translation is CASSPTNDGEPQHF.

There are a few counts of this clone. V is TRBV6-5 and J is TRBJ2-2; D is ambiguous. V was trimmed by 4 bases and J by 7 bases, leaving 19 bases between them. Per germline, CDR1 MNHEY and CDR2 SVGAGI. The CDR3 is 16 residues long. The CDR3 spells CASSSYSQLTNGELFF. DNA for the CDR3: TGTGCCAGCAGTTCCTACTCTCAACTCACGAACGGGGAGCTGTTTTTT.

To note about this clone: Other DNA variants within this sample encode the same CDR3. The rearrangement joins TRBV28 to TRBJ2-3; TRBD2 matches 10 bases. Unmatched junction bases numbered 6, after V lost 6 bases and J lost 3 bases. The CDR3 has 15 residues. From germline, CDR1 is MDHEN and CDR2 SYDVKM. CDR3 residues: CASSLAGASTDTQYF. In nucleotides, the CDR3 is TGTGCCAGCAGCCTAGCGGGAGCGTCAACAGATACGCAGTATTTT.

V gene TRBV27 combines with J gene TRBJ1-1; D not resolved. V was cut by 2 bases and J by 4 bases, with 14 bases left in between. The CDR3 has 15 residues. CDR1 and CDR2 (germline): MNHEY, SMNVEV (reference sequence). DNA for the CDR3: TGTGCCAGCAGTTTAGCCTCTAGATGGGGCACTGAAGCTTTCTTT. This gives the protein CASSLASRWGTEAFF.

V gene TRBV6-5 combines with J gene TRBJ2-3; D is undetermined. The CDR3 is 15 amino acids. The germline gives CDR1 MNHEY, CDR2 SVGAGI. Trimming took off 0 bases at V and 1 base at J, with 8 bases between the two ends. CDR3 bases: TGTGCCAGCAGTTACTCGACAAGGGGCACAGATACGCAGTATTTT. Amino acid sequence: CASSYSTRGTDTQYF.

The chain joins TRBV28 to TRBJ2-7, with D maybe TRBD2 (5 bases). The V end was cut by 8 bases, the J end by 4 bases, with 18 bases between. The CDR3 loop spans 14 amino acids. Germline values: CDR1 MDHEN, CDR2 SYDVKM. CDR3 sequence: CASRGVFQIYEQYF. The CDR3 coding sequence is TGTGCCAGCCGGGGTGTGTTCCAAATTTACGAGCAGTACTTC.

This chain uses TRBV5-1 with TRBJ2-3, with D possibly matching TRBD1 (6 bases). Germline-derived CDR1 and CDR2 are SGHRS and YFSETQ. Trimming left V 3 bases short and J 2 bases short, with 13 bases between. The CDR3 has 15 amino acids. Written as DNA, the CDR3 is TGCGCCAGCAGCTCGGGACAAAAATACACAGATACGCAGTATTTT. This sequence encodes CASSSGQKYTDTQYF.

This chain joins TRBV4-1 and TRBJ1-5; no definite D call. V was cut by 8 bases and J by 3 bases, with 14 bases left in between. There are 14 residues in the CDR3. Germline V lookup: CDR1 MGHRA, CDR2 YSYEKL. This chain's CDR3 is CASAREATNQPQHF. For the CDR3, the DNA is TGCGCCAGCGCGAGGGAGGCGACCAATCAGCCCCAGCATTTT.

This chain links TRBV28 with TRBJ1-2; D not certain. Per the germline V gene, CDR1 is MDHEN and CDR2 is SYDVKM. V was trimmed by 2 bases and J by 4 bases, leaving 11 bases between them. The CDR3 is 14 residues long. In nucleotides, the CDR3 is TGTGCCAGCAGTTTAACTACCCCTCCCTATGGCTACACCTTC. It encodes CASSLTTPPYGYTF.

The count of this clone is one. The sample contains more than one DNA sequence encoding this CDR3. V and J are TRBV5-1 and TRBJ2-1; 8 nucleotides align to TRBD2. This CDR3 spans 16 amino acids. The germline V gene encodes CDR1 SGHRS and CDR2 YFSETQ. V was pared by 0 bases and J by 5 bases, with 7 bases of the junction left unmatched. CDR3 region: CASSLVPTSGNNEQFF. The DNA of the CDR3 is TGCGCCAGCAGCTTGGTGCCTACTAGCGGAAACAATGAGCAGTTCTTC. Looking up the rest from reference TRBV5-1 and TRBJ2-1 gives the full variable domain: KAGVTQTPRYLIKTRGQQVTLSCSPISGHRSVSWYQQTPGQGLQFLFEYFSETQRNKGNFPGRFSGRQFSNSRSEMNVSTLELGDSALYLCASSLVPTSGNNEQFFGPGTRLTVL.

This clone has a single count. The chain recombines TRBV5-6 with TRBJ2-7; D perhaps matches TRBD2 (5 bases). The CDR3 is 15 amino acids. With 4 bases removed from V and 0 bases from J, the gap between germline ends came to 14 bases. From germline, CDR1 is SGHDT and CDR2 YYEEEE. CDR3 sequence (DNA): TGTGCCAGCAGCCAAGGGCGGGCGCGCTCCTACGAGCAGTACTTC. This translates into CASSQGRARSYEQYF.

Concerning this clone: At the DNA level, this CDR3 is encoded by other sequences in the same sample as well. This rearrangement joins TRBV28 to TRBJ2-7; D perhaps matches TRBD1 (6 bases). This CDR3 is 13 amino acids long. Trimming left V 6 bases short and J 0 bases short, with 9 bases between. CDR1 is MDHEN, CDR2 SYDVKM, per germline. In DNA, the CDR3 is TGTGCCAGCAGAACAGGGATCTCCTACGAGCAGTACTTC. Its protein product is CASRTGISYEQYF.

Concerning this clone itself: This sample also contains other DNA sequences that code for the same CDR3. The chain has TRBV9 and TRBJ1-3; perhaps TRBD1 as D (5 bases). Germline lookup yields CDR1 SGDLS and CDR2 YYNGEE. The germline V and J ends were trimmed by 0 bases and 3 bases, with 10 bases remaining between them. CDR3 size: 15 residues. This CDR3 is CASSVAAGSGNTIYF. CDR3 nucleotide sequence: TGTGCCAGCAGCGTAGCGGCAGGGAGTGGAAACACCATATATTTT.